The clone carrying this T cell receptor beta chain has only a few counts. This entry is derived from a study of T-cell reconstitution after alpha-beta-depleted transplantation in children. Germline V lookup: CDR1 MNHEY, CDR2 SMNVEV (reference sequence). With 6 bases removed from V and 7 bases from J, the gap between germline ends came to 13 bases. The CDR3 contains 13 residues. TCRbeta library construction was performed incorporating unique molecular identifiers. One entry per CDR3 protein, called by TCRdb with MiXCR from the PCR reads. The profile shows some 590,000 distinct CDR3 sequences, about 10% of them singletons.

The chain links TRBV27 to TRBJ1-5; no definite D call. This clonotype was sampled from a human donor who donated a stem cell graft to a child with acute myeloid leukemia. The source material was PBMCs from the stem cell graft donor, sampled from the stem cell graft. The CDR3 sequence: CASRPTDWQPQHF. The CDR3 bases are TGTGCCAGCAGGCCGACGGACTGGCAGCCCCAGCATTTT.